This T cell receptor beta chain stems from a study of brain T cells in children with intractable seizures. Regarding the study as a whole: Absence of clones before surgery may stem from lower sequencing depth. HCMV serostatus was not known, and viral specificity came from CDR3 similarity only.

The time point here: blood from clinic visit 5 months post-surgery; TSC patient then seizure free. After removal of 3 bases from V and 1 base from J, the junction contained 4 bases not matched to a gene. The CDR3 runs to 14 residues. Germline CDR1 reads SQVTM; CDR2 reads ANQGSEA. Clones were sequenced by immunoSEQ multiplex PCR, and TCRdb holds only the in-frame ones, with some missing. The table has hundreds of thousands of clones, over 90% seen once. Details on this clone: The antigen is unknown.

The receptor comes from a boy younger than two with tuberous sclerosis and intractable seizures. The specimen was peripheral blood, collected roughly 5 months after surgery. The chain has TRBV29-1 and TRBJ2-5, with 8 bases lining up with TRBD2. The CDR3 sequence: CSVEPAGAQETQYF. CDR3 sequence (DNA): TGCAGCGTTGAGCCAGCGGGGGCCCAAGAGACCCAGTACTTC. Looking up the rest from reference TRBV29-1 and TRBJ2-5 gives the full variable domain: SAVISQKPSRDICQRGTSLTIQCQVDSQVTMMFWYRQQPGQSLTLIATANQGSEATYESGFVIDKFPISRPNLTFSTLTVSNMSPEDSSIYLCSVEPAGAQETQYFGPGTRLLVL.